The 8 T cell receptor beta chains below were found in one sample sequenced in a study of CD8 T cells in Susac syndrome. With random hexamers, 0.5 to 1 ug RNA was reverse transcribed. Using its own MiXCR run on the immunoSEQ multiplex PCR reads, TCRdb lists one record per CDR3 protein. The table lists about 150,000 distinct CDR3 sequences, around 96% of them singletons. The sequencing sample was made of CD4+ T cells from PBMCs. The receptors were gathered from a human donor with Susac syndrome.

The V gene is TRBV5-4, the J gene TRBJ2-7; TRBD1 matches 10 bases. Per the germline V gene, CDR1 is SGHNT and CDR2 is YYREEE (reference sequence). With V trimmed by 4 bases and J by 4 bases, 5 bases remained unmatched. This CDR3 region has 14 residues. CDR3 in DNA: TGTGCCAGCAGCACGGGACAGGGGAAATACGAGCAGTACTTC. This codes for CASSTGQGKYEQYF.

V is TRBV10-3 and J is TRBJ2-3; 8 bases match TRBD1. Per germline, CDR1 ENHRY and CDR2 SYGVKD. The CDR3 spans 15 residues. The J segment lost 3 bases and the V segment lost 4 bases, leaving 6 bases of the junction unmatched. The CDR3, as DNA: TGTGCCATCAGTGGACAACAGGGGGTGACAGATACGCAGTATTTT. Translated: CAISGQQGVTDTQYF.

The rearrangement links TRBV29-1 to TRBJ2-2; no reliable D call. The germline V gene encodes CDR1 SQVTM and CDR2 ANQGSEA. There are 14 residues in the CDR3. V was shortened by 1 base and J by 2 bases, with 8 bases between the two germline ends. Here the CDR3 reads CSVEVRANTGELFF. The CDR3 DNA reads as TGCAGCGTTGAAGTCAGAGCCAACACCGGGGAGCTGTTTTTT.

The rearrangement links TRBV2 to TRBJ2-7; no clear D gene. The CDR3 consists of 13 residues. Germline values: CDR1 SNHLY, CDR2 FYNNEI. Trimming took off 6 bases at V and 4 bases at J, with 13 bases between the two ends. The CDR3 bases are TGTGCCAGCAGGGTAGGGCTTACTTACGAGCAGTACTTC. It specifies CASRVGLTYEQYF.

The chain uses TRBV11-2 and TRBJ1-1; no definite D call. The ends were cut back, 5 bases at V and 7 bases at J, with 8 bases in the middle. CDR1 is SGHAT and CDR2 is FQNNGV in the germline V gene. The CDR3 spans 11 residues. The CDR3 DNA reads TGTGCCAGCAGCCCACATCTTGAAGCTTTCTTT. Translation: CASSPHLEAFF.

The chain is built from TRBV7-2 and TRBJ2-1; TRBD2 agrees at 15 bases. In germline, CDR1 is SGHTA, CDR2 FQGNSA. The CDR3 has 15 amino acids. Losses at the gene ends were 5 bases for V and 15 bases for J; bases not matched to a gene: 11. The CDR3 is CASSPWTSGGAGGFF. The CDR3 DNA reads TGTGCCAGCAGCCCGTGGACTAGCGGGGGGGCCGGTGGGTTCTTC. The entire variable domain, with the rest obtained from reference TRBV7-2 and TRBJ2-1, is as follows: GAGVSQSPSNKVTEKGKDVELRCDPISGHTALYWYRQSLGQGLEFLIYFQGNSAPDKSGLPSDRFSAERTGGSVSTLTIQRTQQEDSAVYLCASSPWTSGGAGGFFGPGTRLTVL.

This clonotype was counted a single time. CDR3 bases: TGTGCCAGCAGTTCGGACATGGCAGATACGCAGTATTTT. Translating gives CASSSDMADTQYF. This chain uses TRBV12-3 or TRBV12-4 with TRBJ2-3, with D perhaps TRBD1 (5 bases). V was clipped by 4 bases and J by 4 bases, with 9 bases between them. There are 13 residues in the CDR3.

The V and J genes are TRBV21-1 and TRBJ1-1; the table's D call, TRBD1, has no DNA check behind it. TRBV21-1 counts as a pseudogene. CDR3 length equals 15 residues. For the CDR3, the DNA is TGTGCCAGCAGCGTCGGGACAGAGACGAACACTGAAGCTTTCTTT. Encoded protein: CASSVGTETNTEAFF.